This T cell receptor (beta chain) was profiled in a study of T cell responses to AZD1222 COVID-19 vaccine (dated by TCRdb to the early 2020s). Study-level background: AZD1222 recipients with second doses at about 4 weeks or about 12 weeks were pooled, because spike-specific TCR depth and breadth did not differ between schedules. Enrollment into the trials was organized by age into subgroups of 18-55, 56-69 and 70-plus years, and those subgroups contained about 160, 30 and 59 TCR-sequenced participants, respectively. TCR sequencing was performed for 230 to 250 trial participants, of whom around 200 were given two doses of AZD1222 and around 25 were given two doses of MenACWY control vaccine.

As for this clone: No antigen is known for it. Base-call qualities are not available, and no considerably larger clone is one nucleotide away.

On the study overall, not on this receptor specifically: In the small 56-69-year group, the increase in depth fell short of significance, most likely because of low power. A significant rise in spike-specific TCR breadth and depth was observed after two AZD1222 doses relative to day 0 and relative to MenACWY recipients. Reportedly, almost half of the unique spike-specific TCRs recognized epitopes lying outside the regions that are mutated in the B.1.351 and B.1.1.7 variants. Only five or six AZD1222 recipients were SARS-CoV-2 seropositive at baseline, limiting conclusions about previously exposed vaccinees. Most participants were white British and females outnumbered males, and the authors suggested that clonal diversity may have been underestimated. Because no day 14 peak-response samples were available, the repertoires could be characterized only after the peak T cell response. The whole spike protein was spanned by vaccine-associated CD4 TCRs, and dominant responses were seen in regions 160-218 and 743-854.

The CDR3 regions of human TCRbeta chains were analyzed by immunosequencing. As for the original processing: Repertoire TCRs were matched against a reference library of SARS-CoV-2-specific TCRs generated with the MIRA antigen-specificity platform. Breadth was defined as the fraction of unique TCRs that were SARS-CoV-2-associated, and depth was defined as the fraction of total T cells that were SARS-CoV-2-associated. Using the MIRA data, each spike-specific TCR was assigned both to the spike region to which the TCR was reactive and to a CD4 or CD8 class. Log10-transformed breadth and depth values were compared by one-way ANOVA with Sidak's multiple comparisons tests. TCRdb limited this immuneACCESS table to in-frame rearrangements with V and J called. A share of clones is missing; checked studies link under half to unresolved V genes, and the rest is unexplained. That table gives V, J and clone size, and the DNA gave D and trimming. Here the sample has more than 85,000 clones; roughly 83% occur a single time. Around 15% of the sample is held by the ten biggest clonotypes.

V is cut back by 3 bases and J by 7 bases, with 9 bases in the junction unmatched. CDR1 and CDR2 are read off the germline V gene (reference sequence) as LNHDA and SQIVND. The CDR3 spans 16 residues, from the cysteine through the phenylalanine. Only CDR3 DNA remains: 48 bases, in frame from the first base. In light of the paper, this sample's time point label describes: baseline before first vaccination. The vaccinee samples were drawn from two UK trials, COV001 and COV002, one of which was a single-blind randomized controlled phase 2/3 trial testing AZD1222 (ChAdOx1 nCoV-19) in healthy adults. Trial participant PBMC samples were collected at day 0 and day 28 after the second dose for TCRbeta chain sequencing.

The TCR originated in an adult in good health. The chain was built from TRBV19 and TRBJ1-6, with 7 middle bases fitting TRBD1. The sequencing here drew on peripheral blood, taken on day 0 of AZD1222 vaccination. The CDR3 corresponds to CASSISRGGGNSPLHF. The nucleotide sequence is TGTGCCAGTAGTATCTCGCGAGGGGGCGGGAATTCACCCCTCCACTTT.